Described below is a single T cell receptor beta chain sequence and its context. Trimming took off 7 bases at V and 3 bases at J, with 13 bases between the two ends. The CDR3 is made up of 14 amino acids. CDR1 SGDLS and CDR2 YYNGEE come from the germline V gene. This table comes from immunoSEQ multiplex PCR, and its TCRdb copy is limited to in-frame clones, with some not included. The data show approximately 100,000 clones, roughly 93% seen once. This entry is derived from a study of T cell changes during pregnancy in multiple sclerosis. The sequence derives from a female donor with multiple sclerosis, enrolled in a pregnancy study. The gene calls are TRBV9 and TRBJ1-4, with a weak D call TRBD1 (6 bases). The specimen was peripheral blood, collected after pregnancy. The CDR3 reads CASGAAGANEKLFF. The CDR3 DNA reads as TGTGCCAGCGGAGCGGCAGGGGCTAATGAAAAACTGTTTTTT.